The rows below give T cell receptor beta chains drawn from one sample of a study of early T cells in non-severe SARS-CoV-2 infection. TCRdb fed the 5' RACE reads into MiXCR, producing one record per CDR3 protein. The data show 45,000 to 50,000 distinct CDR3 sequences, around 5.2% seen once. Material for sequencing was whole blood. Every receptor here comes from an adult who was a healthcare worker with PCR-confirmed SARS-CoV-2 infection or an uninfected control (not recorded which). Both conserved end residues are part of each CDR3. D genes are given only for firm matches. Clone sizes are given selectively: once, few, many, or a class where the clone is expanded.

many	TRBV15	TRBD2	TRBJ2-2	CATSREVAGDGTGELFF	TGTGCCACCAGCAGGGAAGTAGCGGGAGACGGCACCGGGGAGCTGTTTTTT
many	TRBV13	-	TRBJ2-1	CASSSRRENNEQFF	TGTGCCAGCAGCTCCAGACGGGAGAACAATGAGCAGTTCTTC
many	TRBV24-1	TRBD1	TRBJ2-5	CATSEAKQGIVETQYF	TGTGCCACCAGTGAGGCGAAACAGGGGATCGTAGAGACCCAGTACTTC
-	TRBV3-1	-	TRBJ2-7	CASSQAGRLSYEQYF	TGTGCCAGCAGCCAAGCGGGACGCCTCTCCTACGAGCAGTACTTC
-	TRBV14	-	TRBJ2-5	CASSLKPGIAKTQYF	TGTGCCAGCAGCTTAAAGCCAGGGATCGCGAAGACCCAGTACTTC
many	TRBV19	-	TRBJ2-7	CASSITPAGRIGQYF	TGTGCCAGTAGTATCACACCGGCAGGTCGCATCGGGCAGTACTTC
many	TRBV7-8	-	TRBJ1-6	CASSLGFRDTSSYNSPLHF	TGTGCCAGCAGCTTAGGTTTCCGGGACACGAGCTCCTATAATTCACCCCTCCACTTT
-	TRBV6-2/TRBV6-3	-	TRBJ2-7	CSSNQGREQYF	TGTTCCAGCAACCAAGGACGCGAGCAGTACTTC
few	TRBV6-6	-	TRBJ2-1	CASSLDSSGSNEQFF	TGTGCCAGCAGTCTAGACTCTTCGGGGAGCAATGAGCAGTTCTTC
many	TRBV6-1	-	TRBJ2-3	CASRRGQGQVDTQYF	TGTGCCAGCAGGAGAGGGCAGGGGCAAGTAGATACGCAGTATTTT
many	TRBV19	-	TRBJ2-3	CASGHRGTDTQYF	TGTGCCAGTGGGCACAGGGGCACAGATACGCAGTATTTT
-	TRBV6-5	TRBD2	TRBJ2-7	CASRTIAGAYEQYF	TGTGCCAGCAGGACTATAGCGGGAGCTTACGAGCAGTACTTC
few	TRBV4-2	-	TRBJ1-2	CASSQDALARNYGYTF	TGTGCCAGCAGCCAAGACGCCCTGGCAAGGAACTATGGCTACACCTTC
many	TRBV7-2	TRBD2	TRBJ2-5	CASSPRTSGQETQYF	TGTGCCAGCAGCCCCCGGACTAGCGGACAAGAGACCCAGTACTTC
-	TRBV27	-	TRBJ1-1	CASSRPPGRGYVNTEAFF	TGTGCCAGCAGTCGCCCCCCTGGCAGGGGATACGTGAACACTGAAGCTTTCTTT
few	TRBV6-6	-	TRBJ2-6	CASSYSRPTAGANVLTF	TGTGCCAGCAGTTACTCGAGGCCCACGGCTGGGGCCAACGTCCTGACTTTC
many	TRBV2	TRBD1	TRBJ1-6	CASRGTGGNSPLHF	TGTGCCAGCAGGGGGACAGGGGGCAATTCACCCCTCCACTTT
many	TRBV5-5	TRBD2	TRBJ2-5	CASSQTSGGPETQYF	TGTGCCAGCAGCCAAACTAGCGGGGGACCGGAGACCCAGTACTTC
many	TRBV6-1	-	TRBJ2-4	CASSGSSRRATNNIQYF	TGTGCCAGCAGTGGCTCGAGCCGCAGGGCAACAAATAACATTCAGTACTTC
many	TRBV5-1	-	TRBJ2-2	CASSLLLNTGELFF	TGCGCCAGCAGCTTGCTCCTGAACACCGGGGAGCTGTTTTTT
many	TRBV29-1	-	TRBJ2-1	CSVNHYNEQFF	TGCAGCGTTAACCACTACAATGAGCAGTTCTTC
many	TRBV20-1	TRBD1	TRBJ1-5	CSASRGGSQPQHF	TGCAGTGCTAGCAGAGGGGGCAGTCAGCCCCAGCATTTT
-	TRBV19	-	TRBJ1-1	CASRFSTLNTEAFF	TGTGCCAGTAGATTCTCTACCTTGAACACTGAAGCTTTCTTT
many	TRBV7-9	TRBD2	TRBJ2-1	CASSAERDHNEQFF	TGTGCCAGCAGCGCAGAGCGGGACCACAATGAGCAGTTCTTC
many	TRBV29-1	-	TRBJ2-7	CSVGGLEPYEQYF	TGCAGCGTCGGGGGCTTGGAGCCCTACGAGCAGTACTTC
many	TRBV29-1	TRBD2	TRBJ2-1	CSVDGTSGGFYNEQFF	TGCAGCGTTGACGGGACTAGCGGGGGCTTTTACAATGAGCAGTTCTTC
many	TRBV5-1	-	TRBJ2-1	CASSLKGQEQFF	TGCGCCAGCAGCTTGAAGGGGCAGGAGCAGTTCTTC
many	TRBV4-1	-	TRBJ1-2	CASYSGNYGYTF	TGCGCCAGTTACTCAGGCAACTATGGCTACACCTTC
many	TRBV7-2	-	TRBJ2-5	CASSFRPSPYQETQYF	TGTGCCAGCAGCTTCCGTCCCTCACCGTACCAAGAGACCCAGTACTTC
many	TRBV7-2	TRBD2	TRBJ2-1	CASSLGAGYNEQFF	TGTGCCAGCAGCTTAGGAGCGGGGTACAATGAGCAGTTCTTC
many	TRBV20-1	TRBD1	TRBJ2-5	CSATRARDRGETQYF	TGCAGTGCTACGCGCGCGCGGGACAGGGGAGAGACCCAGTACTTC
-	TRBV11-3	TRBD2	TRBJ2-3	CASSSRGGDTDTQYF	TGTGCCAGCAGCTCCCGCGGGGGGGACACAGATACGCAGTATTTT
many	TRBV20-1	TRBD2	TRBJ2-7	CSATTRTSGGALQYF	TGCAGTGCTACGACTCGGACTAGCGGGGGGGCTTTGCAGTACTTC
few	TRBV6-5	-	TRBJ1-5	CASSYSSRSQPQHF	TGTGCCAGCAGTTACTCGTCCCGTTCGCAGCCCCAGCATTTT
many	TRBV5-1	-	TRBJ1-1	CASSLRQGKGTEAFF	TGCGCCAGCAGCTTGCGGCAGGGCAAGGGCACTGAAGCTTTCTTT
many	TRBV19	-	TRBJ2-6	CASSILAASGANVLTF	TGTGCCAGTAGTATCTTGGCGGCCTCTGGGGCCAACGTCCTGACTTTC
many	TRBV11-2	-	TRBJ2-2	CASSLEAASRVGGELFF	TGTGCCAGCAGCTTAGAAGCGGCCAGCAGGGTGGGCGGGGAGCTGTTTTTT
many	TRBV25-1	-	TRBJ2-3	CASSGHGLGQDTQYF	TGTGCCAGCAGTGGACACGGCCTAGGGCAAGATACGCAGTATTTT
many	TRBV29-1	-	TRBJ2-7	CSVEDHPGQGSEQYF	TGCAGCGTTGAAGATCACCCAGGTCAGGGGTCCGAGCAGTACTTC
few	TRBV5-1	TRBD1	TRBJ2-3	CASSFGTGTDTQYF	TGCGCCAGCAGCTTCGGGACAGGGACAGATACGCAGTATTTT
many	TRBV5-1	TRBD2	TRBJ2-1	CASSLASGGRVDEQFF	TGCGCCAGCAGCTTGGCCTCCGGCGGGAGGGTCGATGAGCAGTTCTTC
many	TRBV2	-	TRBJ1-2	CASTLGQRIYGYTF	TGTGCCAGCACTCTCGGACAGCGAATCTATGGCTACACCTTC
many	TRBV5-1	-	TRBJ1-1	CASSYGPSENTEAFF	TGCGCCAGCAGTTACGGACCGTCGGAGAACACTGAAGCTTTCTTT
many	TRBV12-3/TRBV12-4	-	TRBJ2-1	CASSLGLVDNEQFF	TGTGCCAGCAGTTTAGGGCTAGTTGACAATGAGCAGTTCTTC
-	TRBV6-6	-	TRBJ2-2	CASSYVGLGTGELFF	TGTGCCAGCAGTTACGTGGGGCTGGGCACCGGGGAGCTGTTTTTT
once	TRBV11-2	TRBD1	TRBJ2-1	CASSPAARGLYNEQFF	TGTGCCAGCAGCCCGGCAGCCAGGGGGCTCTACAATGAGCAGTTCTTC
many	TRBV7-8	TRBD2	TRBJ2-3	CASSPGWTSGITDTQYF	TGTGCCAGCAGCCCAGGGTGGACTAGCGGGATCACAGATACGCAGTATTTT
many	TRBV30	TRBD2	TRBJ2-5	CAWSVGSGGKETQYF	TGTGCCTGGAGTGTAGGTAGCGGGGGAAAAGAGACCCAGTACTTC
-	TRBV29-1	-	TRBJ1-1	CSVVTTEAFF	TGCAGCGTTGTGACCACTGAAGCTTTCTTT
many	TRBV27	TRBD1	TRBJ1-4	CASSIRGHEKLFF	TGTGCCAGCAGTATTAGGGGGCATGAAAAACTGTTTTTT
-	TRBV11-2	-	TRBJ2-7	CASAPGRGEQYF	TGTGCCAGCGCGCCCGGGCGCGGCGAGCAGTACTTC
-	TRBV15	-	TRBJ1-4	CATSRDTKAGGLFF	TGTGCCACCAGCAGAGATACAAAGGCGGGTGGACTGTTTTTT
few	TRBV6-1	-	TRBJ2-5	CASSEVSGRIETQYF	TGTGCCAGCAGTGAAGTCTCAGGGAGGATAGAGACCCAGTACTTC
few	TRBV3-1	-	TRBJ2-5	CASSSKRQGRQETQYF	TGTGCCAGCTCCTCGAAGAGGCAGGGGAGACAAGAGACCCAGTACTTC
many	TRBV20-1	-	TRBJ2-7	CSAGGKGPYEQYF	TGCAGTGCGGGCGGCAAGGGACCCTACGAGCAGTACTTC
many	TRBV19	TRBD2	TRBJ2-2	CASNTGTSGRTGELFF	TGTGCCAGTAATACCGGGACTAGCGGGAGGACCGGGGAGCTGTTTTTT